This TCR beta chain was found in a study of glioma-infiltrating T cells. Amplification of TCR alpha and beta CDR3 regions from RNA used iRepertoire nested multiplex PCR. Using its own MiXCR run on the multiplex PCR reads, TCRdb lists one record per CDR3 protein. The table shows roughly 120,000 distinct CDR3 sequences, with about 25% occurring only once. This clonotype was found many times. V shed 5 bases and J 4 bases; nucleotides not matched to a gene: 8. Germline CDR1 and CDR2: SEHNR and FQNEAQ (reference sequence). CDR3 length: 15 residues. This chain connects TRBV7-9 to TRBJ2-3, with TRBD2 matching over 8 bases. Sequenced: glioma tissue, nonneoplastic brain tissue, or PBMCs (not recorded which). The receptor's source is a human donor with low-grade glioma or glioblastoma, undergoing nonglioma brain surgery, or in good health (not recorded which). The CDR3 loop is CASSLTSGGSDTQYF. CDR3 in DNA: TGTGCCAGCAGCCTCACTAGCGGCGGATCAGATACGCAGTATTTT.